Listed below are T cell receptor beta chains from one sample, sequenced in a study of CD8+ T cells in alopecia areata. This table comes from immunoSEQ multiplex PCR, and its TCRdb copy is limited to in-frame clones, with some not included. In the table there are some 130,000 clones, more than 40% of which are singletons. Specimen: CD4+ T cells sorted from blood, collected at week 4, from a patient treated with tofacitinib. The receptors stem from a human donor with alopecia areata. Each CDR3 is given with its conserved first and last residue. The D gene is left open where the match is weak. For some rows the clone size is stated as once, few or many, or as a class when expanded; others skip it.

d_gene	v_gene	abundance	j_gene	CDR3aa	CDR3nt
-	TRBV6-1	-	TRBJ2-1	CASRLFFGGEQFF	TGTGCCAGCAGGCTCTTCTTTGGTGGTGAGCAGTTCTTC
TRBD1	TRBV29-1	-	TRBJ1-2	CSVYRGYGYTF	TGCAGCGTTTACAGGGGCTATGGCTACACCTTC
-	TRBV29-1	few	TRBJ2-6	CSVRRANVLTF	TGCAGCGTTCGGCGGGCCAACGTCCTGACTTTC
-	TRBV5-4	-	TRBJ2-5	CASSSAGVETQYF	TGTGCCAGCAGCTCCGCAGGGGTAGAGACCCAGTACTTC
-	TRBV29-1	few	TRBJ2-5	CSGVGGKETQYF	TGCAGCGGGGTAGGGGGGAAGGAGACCCAGTACTTC
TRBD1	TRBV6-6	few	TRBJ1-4	CASSTTLRDSNEKLFF	TGTGCCAGCAGTACCACCCTCCGGGACAGTAATGAAAAACTGTTTTTT
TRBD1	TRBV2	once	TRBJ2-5	CASRKGGAGQETQYF	TGTGCCAGCAGGAAAGGGGGCGCTGGGCAAGAGACCCAGTACTTC
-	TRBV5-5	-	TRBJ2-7	CASSLAPRGEQYF	TGTGCCAGCAGCTTGGCCCCGAGAGGCGAGCAGTACTTC
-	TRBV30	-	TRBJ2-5	CAWAGGAQETQYF	TGTGCCTGGGCTGGTGGGGCCCAAGAGACCCAGTACTTC
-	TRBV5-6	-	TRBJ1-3	CASSSLVRRAGNTIYF	TGTGCCAGCAGCTCCTTGGTGAGAAGGGCTGGAAACACCATATATTTT
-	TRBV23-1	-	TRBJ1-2	CASSQLDYGYTF	TGCGCCAGCAGTCAACTCGACTATGGCTACACCTTC
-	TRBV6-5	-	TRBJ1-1	CASSYSKFANTEAFF	TGTGCCAGCAGTTACTCGAAATTCGCGAACACTGAAGCTTTCTTT
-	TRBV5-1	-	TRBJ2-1	CASSLLGPPSNEQFF	TGCGCCAGCAGCCTTCTGGGGCCACCTAGCAATGAGCAGTTCTTC
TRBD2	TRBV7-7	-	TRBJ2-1	CASSPIGLATYNEQFF	TGTGCCAGCAGTCCTATCGGACTAGCAACCTACAATGAGCAGTTCTTC
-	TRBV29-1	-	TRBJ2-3	CSARVADTQYF	TGCAGCGCCAGGGTCGCAGATACGCAGTATTTT
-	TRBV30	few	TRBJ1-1	CAWSSYAGANTEAFF	TGTGCCTGGAGTTCATACGCAGGGGCGAACACTGAAGCTTTCTTT
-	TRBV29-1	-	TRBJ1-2	CSVLREIYGYTF	TGCAGCGTTCTCCGGGAAATCTATGGCTACACCTTC
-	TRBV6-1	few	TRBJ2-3	CASSDIGRADTQYF	TGTGCCAGCAGTGATATAGGACGGGCAGATACGCAGTATTTT
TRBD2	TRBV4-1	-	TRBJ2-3	CASQGLAVGTDTQYF	TGCGCCAGCCAAGGACTAGCAGTAGGCACAGATACGCAGTATTTT
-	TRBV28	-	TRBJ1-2	CASSTNPTGNGYTF	TGTGCCAGCAGTACCAACCCTACGGGGAATGGCTACACCTTC
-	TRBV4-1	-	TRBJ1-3	CASSQDGGRHSGNTIYF	TGCGCCAGCAGCCAAGATGGCGGCAGGCACTCTGGAAACACCATATATTTT
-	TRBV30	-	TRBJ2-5	CASRMFGETQYF	TGTGCCAGCCGCATGTTTGGGGAGACCCAGTACTTC
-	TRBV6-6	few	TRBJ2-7	CASSWATSYEQYF	TGTGCCAGCAGTTGGGCCACCTCCTACGAGCAGTACTTC